Below, one T cell receptor (beta chain) is given with its context. Its antigen is unknown. TCRdb fed the RACE reads into MiXCR, producing one record per CDR3 protein. The sample contains fewer than 60,000 distinct CDR3 sequences, around 11% of which appear only once. These data originate in a study of human T cells and chemical hapten exposure. General study findings and limits: TCRs at a frequency above 1 in 1000 stayed unchanged with DPC sensitization.

Time point reported: pre-sensitization, week 0. The treatment was: therapeutic diphenylcyclopropenone sensitization with weekly scalp DPC. The germline gives CDR1 DFQATT, CDR2 SNEGSKA (reference sequence). V was pared by 5 bases and J by 11 bases, with 15 bases between. This CDR3 has 11 amino acids. The source is a woman in her forties with alopecia areata. Some clones in this sample may be carry-over from other donors' samples. The chain carries TRBV20-1 and TRBJ1-1; D not certain. This specimen consisted of whole blood, obtained in connection with sensitization to the hapten diphenylcyclopropenone (DPC). In nucleotides, the CDR3 is TGCAGTGCTCGACCGAAGGTAGACGCTTTCTTT. This encodes CSARPKVDAFF.